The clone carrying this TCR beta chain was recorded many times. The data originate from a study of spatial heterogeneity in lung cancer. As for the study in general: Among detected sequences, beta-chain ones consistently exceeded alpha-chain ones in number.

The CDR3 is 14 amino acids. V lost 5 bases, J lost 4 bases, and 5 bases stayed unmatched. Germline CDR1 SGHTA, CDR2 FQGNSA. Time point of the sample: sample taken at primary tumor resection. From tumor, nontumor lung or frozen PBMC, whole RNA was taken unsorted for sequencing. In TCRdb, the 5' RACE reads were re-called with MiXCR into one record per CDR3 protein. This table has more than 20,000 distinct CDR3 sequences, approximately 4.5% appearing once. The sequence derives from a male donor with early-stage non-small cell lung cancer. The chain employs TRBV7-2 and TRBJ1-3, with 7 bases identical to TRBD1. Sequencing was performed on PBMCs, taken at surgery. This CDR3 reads CASSDGTVGNTIYF. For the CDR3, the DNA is TGTGCCAGCAGCGACGGGACAGTAGGAAACACCATATATTTT.